These 27 T cell receptor beta chains originate from one sample sequenced in a study of T cells expressing NK-cell markers. For each CDR3 protein, TCRdb gives one entry from its re-call of the 5' RACE reads, without DNA. The sample table sets out some 460,000 distinct CDR3 sequences. The sequencing sample was made of blood T cells: a sorted CD56 or NKG2C T cell subset, CD4+ or CD8+ T cells, or bulk PBMC T cells (not recorded which). Source of these receptors: a woman in her forties or fifties in good health.

The rearrangement uses TRBV5-4 and TRBJ2-1; TCRdb proposes TRBD1, but this gene call is untestable without DNA. This CDR3 spans 15 amino acids. CDR1 and CDR2 from the germline V gene are SGHNT and YYREEE (reference sequence). The CDR3 sequence: CASSSGDTPYNEQFF.

This chain connects TRBV7-9 to TRBJ1-1. CDR3 length: 13 residues. CDR1 is SEHNR and CDR2 is FQNEAQ in the germline V gene (reference sequence). The CDR3: CASHGRENTEAFF. Using reference TRBV7-9 and TRBJ1-1 for the parts outside the CDR3, the full variable domain is DTGVSQNPRHKITKRGQNVTFRCDPISEHNRLYWYRQTLGQGPEFLTYFQNEAQLEKSRLLSDRFSAERPKGSFSTLEIQRTEQGDSAMYLCASHGRENTEAFFGQGTRLTVV.

This rearrangement joins TRBV7-9 to TRBJ2-7; the TRBD2 assignment by TCRdb is unverifiable without DNA. The CDR3 extends over 16 amino acids. Germline values: CDR1 SEHNR, CDR2 FQNEAQ (reference sequence). This CDR3 is CASSSLTSGTAYEQYF.

The V gene is TRBV12-3 or TRBV12-4, the J gene TRBJ1-4. The CDR3 totals 14 residues. CDR3 amino acids: CASSPSSDSVKLFF.

This rearrangement joins TRBV29-1 to TRBJ2-7; TCRdb returns TRBD1, unconfirmable since there is no DNA. The CDR3 contains 15 residues. Germline lookup yields CDR1 SQVTM and CDR2 ANQGSEA. The CDR3 reads CSVYDRTGGRNEQYF.

The chain carries TRBV29-1 and TRBJ1-2; TCRdb indicates TRBD1, and absent DNA this call remains unverified. CDR1 is SQVTM, CDR2 ANQGSEA, per germline. The CDR3 is made up of 12 amino acids. The CDR3 is CSVVMGAAGYTF.

The V and J genes are TRBV20-1 and TRBJ2-1; without DNA, the TCRdb call of TRBD1 cannot be checked. The CDR3 runs to 15 residues. The germline gives CDR1 DFQATT, CDR2 SNEGSKA (reference sequence). The chain's CDR3 is CSAIGHRDRFNEQFF.

The chain has TRBV4-1 and TRBJ2-5; TCRdb's D call of TRBD2 is untestable without DNA. The CDR3 is 17 residues long. Germline values: CDR1 MGHRA, CDR2 YSYEKL. This CDR3 is CASSHEGLAGGQETQYF.

The J gene is TRBJ1-1, the V gene TRBV5-1; lacking DNA, the TRBD1 call made by TCRdb goes unchecked. Germline CDR1 SGHRS, CDR2 YFSETQ. The CDR3 is 15 amino acids. CDR3 loop: CASSAAPLSNTEAFF.

This sequence joins TRBV5-1 and TRBJ2-2; the TCRdb D gene call, TRBD1, has no DNA to confirm it. Per germline, CDR1 SGHRS and CDR2 YFSETQ. The CDR3 is made up of 19 amino acids. The CDR3 reads CASSLGRTGLFANTGELFF.

V usage is TRBV4-2 and J usage is TRBJ2-1. CDR3 length: 13 residues. CDR1 and CDR2 from the germline V gene are LGHNA and YNFKEQ. This chain's CDR3 is CASIGGSDNEQFF.

This chain links TRBV3-1 with TRBJ1-5. CDR3 length: 17 amino acids. CDR1 LGHDT and CDR2 YNNKEL come from the germline V gene (reference sequence). CDR3 in amino acids: CASSQSSQAYSNQPQHF.

V usage is TRBV6-5 and J usage is TRBJ2-3; the TCRdb call, TRBD2, lacks DNA for checking. The germline gives CDR1 MNHEY, CDR2 SVGAGI. This CDR3 is 15 amino acids long. CDR3 in amino acids: CASWGASGGTDTQYF.

The chain couples TRBV12-3 or TRBV12-4 to TRBJ1-1; checking the TCRdb D call of TRBD1 is not possible without DNA. There are 16 residues in the CDR3. The CDR3 loop is CASSIVPGHQRTEAFF.

The chain employs TRBV9 and TRBJ2-1; TCRdb outputs TRBD2, but without DNA this stays unchecked. The V gene's germline CDR1 is SGDLS and CDR2 YYNGEE. The CDR3 is 16 amino acids. Here the CDR3 reads CASSLLTSGRYNEQFF.

V and J are TRBV27 and TRBJ2-1. The CDR3 loop spans 16 amino acids. Per germline, CDR1 MNHEY and CDR2 SMNVEV (reference sequence). CDR3: CATEPTLGSSYNEQFF.

The chain joins TRBV3-1 to TRBJ2-7; TCRdb's D call of TRBD2 is untestable without DNA. Germline V CDR1 and CDR2: LGHDT, YNNKEL (reference sequence). The CDR3 covers 16 residues. The CDR3 spells CASSPLALAGLYEQYF.

This rearrangement joins TRBV24-1 to TRBJ2-2; absent DNA, TCRdb's TRBD1 call cannot be checked. The length of the CDR3 is 14 residues. The V gene's germline CDR1 is KGHDR and CDR2 SFDVKD. The CDR3: CATGIGGATGELFF.

The chain carries TRBV20-1 and TRBJ2-1; TCRdb indicates TRBD2, and absent DNA this call remains unverified. CDR3 size: 18 residues. Germline CDR1 DFQATT, CDR2 SNEGSKA (reference sequence). This chain's CDR3 is CSARVSSTSGRGFNEQFF.

This chain uses TRBV7-6 with TRBJ2-1; the TRBD2 assignment by TCRdb is unverifiable without DNA. The CDR3 totals 14 residues. The germline CDR1 and CDR2 sequences are SGHVS and FNYEAQ. The CDR3 loop reads CASTGLAGKDEQFF.

This chain links TRBV10-3 with TRBJ2-2; TCRdb's D gene call, TRBD1, goes unchecked for lack of DNA. CDR1 is ENHRY and CDR2 is SYGVKD in the germline V gene. This CDR3 region has 15 residues. The chain's CDR3 is CAISDYPRGTGELFF.

This clonotype registers medium-sized by frequency. V is TRBV5-1 and J is TRBJ2-2; TCRdb calls TRBD2, which cannot be checked without DNA. The CDR3 runs 15 residues. Germline V gene sequence: CDR1 SGHRS, CDR2 YFSETQ. The CDR3 sequence: CASSLNAGVSGELFF.

The V and J genes are TRBV3-1 and TRBJ2-1. The CDR3 has 16 amino acids. Germline assignment: CDR1 LGHDT and CDR2 YNNKEL (reference sequence). CDR3 amino acids: CASSPAYQVSYNEQFF.

The chain uses TRBV7-3 and TRBJ1-4. CDR1 and CDR2 from the germline V gene are SGHTA and FQGTGA. The CDR3 has 16 amino acids. CDR3 in amino acids: CASSPGQRPTNEKLFF.

CDR3 sequence: CATESGTYEQYF. The rearrangement joins TRBV6-5 to TRBJ2-7; TCRdb proposes TRBD2, but this gene call is untestable without DNA. The CDR3 has 12 amino acids. Germline V gene data show CDR1 as MNHEY and CDR2 as SVGAGI.

The rearrangement joins TRBV6-1 to TRBJ2-5; TCRdb's D gene call, TRBD1, goes unchecked for lack of DNA. Germline V gene lookup returns CDR1 MNHNS and CDR2 SASEGT. CDR3 length: 13 amino acids. CDR3 residues: CASSITGPETQYF.

V gene TRBV12-3 or TRBV12-4 combines with J gene TRBJ1-5; TCRdb gives TRBD1 as the D gene, but with no DNA this cannot be confirmed. The CDR3 length is 14 residues. CDR3 region: CASSLGTAARPQHF.